A selection of T cell receptor beta chains follows, all from one sample in a study of tumor and adjacent non-tumor tissue in lung cancer. TCRdb recomputed calls from the multiplex PCR reads with MiXCR, one row per CDR3 protein. This table holds 85,000 or so distinct CDR3 sequences, approximately 73% found once. The specimen sequenced was distant non-tumor lung tissue. These receptors all stem from a woman between 45 and 65 years old with non-small cell lung cancer. CDR3s include the opening cysteine and the closing phenylalanine or tryptophan. D genes are given only for firm matches. Part of the rows lack a size; the others show once, few, many or a class for expanded clones.

>TRBJ2-7|TRBD1|.|TRBV5-4
CASSYGTACEQYF
TGTGCCAGCAGCTACGGGACAGCCTGCGAGCAATACTTC
>TRBJ1-1|TRBD1|.|TRBV29-1
CSGVGTVNTEALF
TGCAGCGGAGTCGGGACAGTGAACACTGAAGCTTTGTTT
>TRBJ2-3|.|.|TRBV4-2
CANSQDTDTQYF
TGTGCCAACAGCCAAGATACAGATACACAGTATTTT
>TRBJ2-2|.|.|TRBV11-2
CVSSFENTGGLLF
TGTGTCAGCAGCTTCGAGAACACCGGGGGGCTGTTATTT
>TRBJ2-2|.|.|TRBV12-3/TRBV12-4
CAGRLGGVGELFF
TGTGCTGGCAGGTTAGGCGGGGTCGGGGAGCTATTTTTT
>TRBJ2-5|.|.|TRBV29-1
CSVREETQYF
TGCAGTGTGAGGGAGGAGACCCAGTACTTC
>TRBJ2-7|.|.|TRBV6-6
CASRGNIASYEQYF
TGTGCCAGCAGAGGGAATATTGCATCCTACGAGCAGTACTTC
>TRBJ2-2|.|once|TRBV6-5
CASRTRLQAGELFF
TGTGCCAGCAGAACACGGCTCCAGGCCGGGGAGCTGTTCTTT
>TRBJ2-2|.|medium-sized|TRBV29-1
CSVEGVARTGELFF
TGCAGCGTTGAAGGGGTGGCCCGCACCGGGGAGCTGTTTTTT
>TRBJ2-1|.|.|TRBV29-1
CSTVGTGNEQFF
TGCAGCACTGTAGGTACAGGGAATGAGCAGTTCTTC
>TRBJ2-5|.|.|TRBV6-6
CASSLAQEIRYF
TGTGCCAGCAGTTTAGCACAGGAGATCCGGTACTTC
>TRBJ2-4|TRBD2|.|TRBV2
CASSGLADNIQYF
TGTGCCAGCAGTGGCCTAGCGGATAACATTCAGTACTTC
>TRBJ2-5|TRBD2|.|TRBV6-6
CASSPPDPAGGTRYF
TGTGCCAGCAGTCCCCCGGACCCAGCCGGGGGGACCCGGTACTTC
>TRBJ2-2|.|.|TRBV30
CAWCVANTHTGELFF
TGTGCCTGGTGTGTAGCGAATACTCACACCGGGGAGCTGTTTTTT
>TRBJ2-1|TRBD1|.|TRBV12-3/TRBV12-4
CASNSPGQGSNEQFF
TGTGCCAGCAATTCCCCGGGACAGGGATCTAATGAACAGTTCTTC
>TRBJ2-7|.|.|TRBV11-1
CASSSQQPSYEQYF
TGTGCCAGTAGCTCTCAACAGCCTTCCTACGAGCAGTACTTC
>TRBJ2-1|.|.|TRBV10-2
CDSSESGGNPSYNEQFF
TGCGACAGCAGTGAGTCTGGGGGTAATCCCTCCTACAATGAGCAGTTCTTC
>TRBJ2-1|TRBD2|.|TRBV11-2
CAGSQTSGSNEQIF
TGTGCCGGCAGCCAGACTAGCGGGAGTAATGAACAGATCTTC
>TRBJ2-6|.|.|TRBV6-6
CTSFAPGLSSGSNVLTF
TGTACCAGCTTTGCGCCCGGACTAAGCTCTGGGTCCAACGTCCTGACTTTC
>TRBJ2-7|TRBD1|.|TRBV6-5
CVSRPIRTGDFYERYF
TGTGTCAGCAGACCCATTAGGACAGGGGATTTCTACGAGCGGTACTTC
>TRBJ2-3|TRBD2|.|TRBV20-1
CSVRNPGTSTYTQYF
TGCAGTGTTAGAAACCCCGGGACTAGCACATATACGCAGTATTTT
>TRBJ2-5|.|.|TRBV4-1
CAGSQAQGPQEIQYF
TGTGCCGGCAGCCAAGCGCAGGGCCCACAAGAGATCCAGTACTTC
>TRBJ1-4|.|.|TRBV21-1
CASSKDREKLFF
TGTGCCAGCAGCAAAGACAGGGAAAAACTGTTTTTT
>TRBJ1-6|.|.|TRBV11-2
CASSLETKYDSPLHF
TGTGCCAGCAGCTTAGAGACAAAATATGATTCACCCCTCCACTTT
>TRBJ2-3|.|.|TRBV29-1
CRVVQDTQYF
TGCAGGGTTGTGCAAGATACGCAATATTTT
>TRBJ2-2|.|.|TRBV7-9
CANRSTGSNTGELFF
TGTGCCAACAGATCGACAGGATCGAACACCGGGGAGCTGTTTTTT
>TRBJ2-3|.|.|TRBV5-4
CVSSSKFGGTDAQYF
TGTGTCAGCAGCTCAAAATTCGGGGGGACAGATGCGCAGTATTTT
>TRBJ2-7|TRBD1|once|TRBV6-2/TRBV6-3
CASGWDSWYEQYF
TGTGCCAGCGGCTGGGACAGCTGGTACGAGCAGTACTTC
>TRBJ2-1|.|.|TRBV6-2/TRBV6-3
CVSRGHTGDEQFF
TGTGTCAGCAGAGGTCACACAGGTGATGAGCAGTTCTTC
>TRBJ2-7|TRBD2|.|TRBV29-1
CGVGNGRSYERYF
TGCGGCGTTGGTAACGGGAGGTCCTACGAGCGGTACTTC
>TRBJ1-1|.|.|TRBV10-2
CTGLGQNTEAFF
TGCACCGGCTTAGGACAGAACACTGAAGCTTTCTTT
>TRBJ1-1|.|.|TRBV6-2/TRBV6-3
CASSYSSLNPLKMNTEAFF
TGTGCAAGCAGTTACTCCTCACTCAACCCGTTGAAGATGAACACTGAAGCTTTCTTT
>TRBJ1-2|TRBD1|many|TRBV20-1
CSVYPGQEIYGYTF
TGCAGTGTGTATCCGGGACAGGAGATTTATGGCTACACCTTC
>TRBJ2-3|.|.|TRBV6-6
CVNSAQGDTDTQYF
TGTGTCAACAGTGCCCAGGGAGACACAGATACGCAGTATTTT